This T cell receptor beta chain was retrieved from a study of neurological immune-mediated disorders (dated by TCRdb to the late 2010s). Some background on the complete study: Among the 35 or so multiple sclerosis patients, relapsing-remitting MS was present in some 30 and secondary progressive MS was present in 3. Peripheral blood TCR-beta repertoires from HTLV-I-associated myelopathy (HAM/TSP) patients, multiple sclerosis patients and healthy controls were compared by UMI-based sequencing. Alongside PBMC samples, the set of more than 80 TCR-beta libraries contained longitudinal samples, technical triplicates, and paired CD4+ and CD8+ T-cell subsets that had been sorted. The cohort comprised roughly 65 subjects: 14 HAM/TSP patients, 34 multiple sclerosis patients and about 20 healthy controls. General study outcomes and caveats: No association of the MS cluster with clinical or MRI features was observed, and the need for larger cohorts was stated by the authors. The highest TCR clonal expansion was observed in HAM/TSP patients, whereas the lowest was observed in MS patients, even when compared with healthy controls. No identical CDR3 amino acid sequences were shared among expanded clones across subjects, suggesting private TCR-beta repertoires in all groups. In a phylogenetic analysis, the repertoires of 18 out of 34 MS patients fell into a single cluster of related CDR3 sequences, pointing to a possible signature at the repertoire level.

This clonotype occurred many times. Its cognate antigen has yet to be identified. No base-level quality is on record; no much larger clone is a single base apart. Reading the germline V gene (reference sequence) gives CDR1 LNHNV and CDR2 YYDKDF. Trimmed from V: 0 bases; trimmed from J: 6 bases; junction bases lacking a gene match: 8. Reading from cysteine to phenylalanine, the CDR3 counts 16 amino acids. This entry keeps only the CDR3 DNA: 48 bases, framed from base 1. Libraries from unsorted PBMCs were made from 2 million PBMCs kept in RNAlater at -80 degrees C until RNA extraction. Multiple sclerosis patients were enrolled in a US clinical protocol under which disease progression was evaluated by magnetic resonance imaging. Peripheral blood was subjected to Ficoll-Hypaque density gradient centrifugation to isolate PBMCs, which were then cryopreserved in liquid nitrogen. cDNA was synthesized by template-switch 5'RACE using a primer with a 10-nucleotide random unique molecular identifier that tagged each TCR transcript. Over 190 million TCR-beta sequences, covering 15-18 subjects, were produced in each sequencing run. Total RNA was extracted with the RNeasy kit. TCR-beta VDJ regions were amplified with primers for the TCR constant region and the 5'RACE anchor, using the KAPA Real-time Library Amplification kit. A first PCR added sample indexes and Illumina adaptors, after which a second PCR increased the library yield. The roughly 650 bp TCR product was size-selected on a 2% E-gel SizeSelection system after Ampure bead purification. Before pooling, library quality was assessed on a Bioanalyzer, concentration was determined with Qubit, and library quantification was performed with the Kapa Library Quantification kit. Paired-end 2 x 150 bp sequencing of the libraries was performed on an Illumina HiSeq 2500. To increase sequence diversity, about 25-31% phiX was spiked into each library pool. On the authors' methods: Quality-filtered reads were processed with the UMI-based MiGEC pipeline, and over 85% of raw TCR sequences were removed by the MiGEC pipeline during error correction. VDJ genes were aligned to IMGT germline references, and clonotypes were defined by unique CDR3 amino acid sequence plus V-J genes. Clonal expansion, Shannon diversity and CDR3 relatedness (CalcPairwiseDistances, ClusterSamples) were evaluated with VDJtools, and phylogenetic trees were built with CLCbio workbench. A clone was classed as expanded if it had 8 or more unique UMIs, a cutoff based on coefficient-of-variation modelling across technical triplicates. TCRdb reprocessed the public reads (quality trimming at Q25 with fastp, clone calling with MiXCR) and kept in-frame beta chains. Every CDR3 protein is listed once, alongside the most common genes and DNA of its rows. The V and J calls were not made by the authors but by TCRdb's processing. Here the sample has some 86,000 distinct CDR3 sequences; 2% to 3% occur a single time. In total, the top ten clones hold about 1% of the sample.

The rearrangement combines TRBV15 with TRBJ2-7; 10 bases in the middle match TRBD1. The sequenced sample consisted of PBMCs. This TCR came from a woman in her 30s with multiple sclerosis. The bases read TGTGCCACCAGCAGAGATGTTGGGACAGGGGCGGGCGAGCAGTACTTC. Its amino acids are CATSRDVGTGAGEQYF.